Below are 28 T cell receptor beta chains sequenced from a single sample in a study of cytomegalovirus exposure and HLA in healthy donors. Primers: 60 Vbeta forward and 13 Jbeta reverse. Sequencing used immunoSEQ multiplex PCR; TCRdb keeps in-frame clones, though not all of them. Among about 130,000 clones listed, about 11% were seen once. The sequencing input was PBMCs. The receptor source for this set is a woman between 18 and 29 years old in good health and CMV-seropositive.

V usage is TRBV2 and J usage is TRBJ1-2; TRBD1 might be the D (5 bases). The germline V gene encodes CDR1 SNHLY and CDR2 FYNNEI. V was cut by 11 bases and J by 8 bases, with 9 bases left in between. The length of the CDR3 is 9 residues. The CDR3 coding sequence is TGTGCCGTCGGGGGGGGCTACACCTTC. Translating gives CAVGGGYTF. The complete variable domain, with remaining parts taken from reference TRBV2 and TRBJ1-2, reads EPEVTQTPSHQVTQMGQEVILRCVPISNHLYFYWYRQILGQKVEFLVSFYNNEISEKSEIFDDQFSVERPDGSNFTLKIRSTKLEDSAMYFCAVGGGYTFGSGTRLTVV.

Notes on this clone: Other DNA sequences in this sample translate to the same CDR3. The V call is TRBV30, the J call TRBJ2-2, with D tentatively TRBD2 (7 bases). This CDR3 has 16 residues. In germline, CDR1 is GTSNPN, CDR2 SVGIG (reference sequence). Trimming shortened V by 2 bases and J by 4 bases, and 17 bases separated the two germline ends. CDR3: CAWSKAGALGTGELFF. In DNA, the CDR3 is TGTGCCTGGAGTAAGGCGGGGGCCCTCGGCACCGGGGAGCTGTTTTTT.

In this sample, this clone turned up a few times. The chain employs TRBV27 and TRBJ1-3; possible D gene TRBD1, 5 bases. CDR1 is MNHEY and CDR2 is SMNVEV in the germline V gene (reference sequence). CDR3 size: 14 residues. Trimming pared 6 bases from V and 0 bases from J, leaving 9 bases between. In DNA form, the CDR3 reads TGTGCCAGCAGCCCTGGACACTCTGGAAACACCATATATTTT. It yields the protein CASSPGHSGNTIYF.

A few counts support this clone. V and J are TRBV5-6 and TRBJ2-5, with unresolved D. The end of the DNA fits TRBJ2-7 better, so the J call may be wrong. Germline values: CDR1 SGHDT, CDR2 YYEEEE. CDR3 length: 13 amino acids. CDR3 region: CASSSPVYYEQYF. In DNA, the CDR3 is TGTGCCAGCAGCTCTCCAGTCTACTACGAGCAGTACTTC.

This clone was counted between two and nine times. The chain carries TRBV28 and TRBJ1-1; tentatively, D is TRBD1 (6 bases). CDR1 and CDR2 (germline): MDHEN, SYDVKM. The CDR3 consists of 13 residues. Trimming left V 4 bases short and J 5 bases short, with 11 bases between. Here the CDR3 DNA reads TGTGCCAGCAGTTCCAGGGGACGGACTGAAGCTTTCTTT. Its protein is CASSSRGRTEAFF.

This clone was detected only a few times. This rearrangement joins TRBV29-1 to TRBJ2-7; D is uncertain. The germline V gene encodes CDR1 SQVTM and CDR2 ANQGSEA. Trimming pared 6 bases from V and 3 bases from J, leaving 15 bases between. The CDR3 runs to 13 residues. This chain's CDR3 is CSVDADFFYEQYF. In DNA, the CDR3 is TGCAGCGTAGACGCTGACTTCTTCTACGAGCAGTACTTC.

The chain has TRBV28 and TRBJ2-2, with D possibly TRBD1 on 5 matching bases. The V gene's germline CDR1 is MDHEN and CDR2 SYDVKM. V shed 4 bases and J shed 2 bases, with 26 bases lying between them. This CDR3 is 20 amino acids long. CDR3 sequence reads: CASSSLVSQGESLNTGELFF. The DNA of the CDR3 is TGTGCCAGCAGTTCCCTCGTGAGCCAGGGTGAAAGTTTAAACACCGGGGAGCTGTTTTTT.

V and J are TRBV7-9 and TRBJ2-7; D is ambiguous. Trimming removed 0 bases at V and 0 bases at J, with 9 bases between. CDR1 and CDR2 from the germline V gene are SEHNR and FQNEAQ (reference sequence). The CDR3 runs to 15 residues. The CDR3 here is CASSLAGPVSYEQYF. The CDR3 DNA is TGTGCCAGCAGCTTAGCGGGCCCCGTCTCCTACGAGCAGTACTTC.

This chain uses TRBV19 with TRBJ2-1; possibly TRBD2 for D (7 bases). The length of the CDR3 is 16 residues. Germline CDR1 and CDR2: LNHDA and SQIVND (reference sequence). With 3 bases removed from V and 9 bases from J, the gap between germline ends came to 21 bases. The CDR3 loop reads CASSILGGTRGGEQFF. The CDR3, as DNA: TGTGCCAGTAGTATTTTAGGAGGGACGAGGGGGGGTGAGCAGTTCTTC.

The CDR3, as DNA: TGTGCCAGCAGTTCCTCCCCGGACAGGGGCTACGAGCAGTACTTC. Amino acid sequence: CASSSSPDRGYEQYF. The chain employs TRBV28 and TRBJ2-7; 9 bases map to TRBD1. The germline gives CDR1 MDHEN, CDR2 SYDVKM. V lost 4 bases and J lost 3; bases outside the gene matches: 7. CDR3 size: 15 residues.

CDR3 DNA sequence: TGTGCCAGCAGTTTACCGAGGACTGGGGTGGGCTACACCTTC. Encoded protein: CASSLPRTGVGYTF. The chain joins TRBV28 to TRBJ1-2, with D uncertain. The germline gives CDR1 MDHEN, CDR2 SYDVKM. Trimming took 2 bases from V and 8 from J, leaving 15 bases between them. This CDR3 spans 14 amino acids.

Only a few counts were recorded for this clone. As DNA, the CDR3 is TGTGCCTGGAGGGGCCGCGGGCGGGAGACCTACGAGCAGTACTTC. Encoded protein: CAWRGRGRETYEQYF. This chain connects TRBV30 to TRBJ2-7; 7 bases map to TRBD2. CDR3 length: 15 amino acids. Per the germline V gene, CDR1 is GTSNPN and CDR2 is SVGIG (reference sequence). Trimming took 3 bases from V and 2 from J; bases not matched to a gene: 10.

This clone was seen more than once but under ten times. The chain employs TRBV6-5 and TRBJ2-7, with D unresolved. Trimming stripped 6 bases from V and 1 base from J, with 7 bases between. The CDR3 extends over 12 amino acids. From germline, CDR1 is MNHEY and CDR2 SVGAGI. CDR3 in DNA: TGTGCCAGCAGGTCCAGATCCTACGAGCAGTACTTC. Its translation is CASRSRSYEQYF.

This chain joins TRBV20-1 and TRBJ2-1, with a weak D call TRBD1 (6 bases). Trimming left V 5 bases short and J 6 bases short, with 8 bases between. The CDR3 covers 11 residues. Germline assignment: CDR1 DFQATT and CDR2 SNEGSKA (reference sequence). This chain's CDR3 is CSAQGTNEQFF. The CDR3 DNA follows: TGCAGTGCTCAGGGGACCAATGAGCAGTTCTTC.

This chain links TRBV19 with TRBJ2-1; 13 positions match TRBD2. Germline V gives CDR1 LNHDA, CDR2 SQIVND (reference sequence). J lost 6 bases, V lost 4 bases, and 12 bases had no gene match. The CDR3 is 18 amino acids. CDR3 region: CASSSGLAGDGWGNEQFF. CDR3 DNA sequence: TGTGCCAGTAGTAGCGGACTAGCGGGAGACGGTTGGGGCAATGAGCAGTTCTTC.

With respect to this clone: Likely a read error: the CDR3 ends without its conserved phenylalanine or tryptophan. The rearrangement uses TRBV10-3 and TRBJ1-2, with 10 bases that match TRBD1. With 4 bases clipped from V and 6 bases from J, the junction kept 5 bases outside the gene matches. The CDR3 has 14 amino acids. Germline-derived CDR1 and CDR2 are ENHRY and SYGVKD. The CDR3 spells CAISVGDRGHGYTV. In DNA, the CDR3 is TGTGCCATCAGTGTAGGGGACAGGGGACATGGCTACACCGTC.

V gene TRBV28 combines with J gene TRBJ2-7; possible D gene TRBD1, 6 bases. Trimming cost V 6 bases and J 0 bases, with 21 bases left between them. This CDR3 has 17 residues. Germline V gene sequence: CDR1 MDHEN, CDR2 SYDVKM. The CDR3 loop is CASSLKLGTGSSYEQYF. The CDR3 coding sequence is TGTGCCAGCAGCCTAAAGCTAGGAACAGGGAGCTCCTACGAGCAGTACTTC.

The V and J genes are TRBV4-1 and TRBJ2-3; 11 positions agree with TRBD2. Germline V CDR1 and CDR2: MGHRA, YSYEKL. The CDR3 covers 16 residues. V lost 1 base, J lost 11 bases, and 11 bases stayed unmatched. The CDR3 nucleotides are TGCGCCAGCAGCCAAGGTCGACTAGCGGGAATGAGGGTGCAGTATTTT. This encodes CASSQGRLAGMRVQYF.

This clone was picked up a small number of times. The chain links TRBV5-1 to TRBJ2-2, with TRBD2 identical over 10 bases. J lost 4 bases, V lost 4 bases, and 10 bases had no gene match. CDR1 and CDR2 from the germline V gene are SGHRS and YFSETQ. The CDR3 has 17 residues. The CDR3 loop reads CASSVAPSGSVTGELFF. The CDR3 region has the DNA TGCGCCAGCAGCGTCGCGCCTAGCGGGAGTGTCACCGGGGAGCTGTTTTTT.

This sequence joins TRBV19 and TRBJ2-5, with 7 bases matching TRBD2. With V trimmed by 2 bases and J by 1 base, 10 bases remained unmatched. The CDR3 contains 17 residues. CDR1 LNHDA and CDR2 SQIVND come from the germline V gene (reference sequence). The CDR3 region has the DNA TGTGCCAGTAGTATAAGCCTAGCGGTCCTACCCCAAGAGACCCAGTACTTC. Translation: CASSISLAVLPQETQYF.

The CDR3 spells CASSLRGLNTEAFF. CDR3 DNA: TGTGCCAGCAGTTTGCGGGGTTTGAACACTGAAGCTTTCTTT. The rearrangement uses TRBV27 and TRBJ1-1; D gene ambiguous. The CDR3 length is 14 residues. Per germline, CDR1 MNHEY and CDR2 SMNVEV (reference sequence). Deletions cut 3 bases from V and 0 bases from J, with 8 bases between.

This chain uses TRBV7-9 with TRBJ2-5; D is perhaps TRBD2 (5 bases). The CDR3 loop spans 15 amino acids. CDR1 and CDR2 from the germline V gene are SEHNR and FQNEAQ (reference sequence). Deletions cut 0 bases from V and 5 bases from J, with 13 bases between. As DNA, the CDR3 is TGTGCCAGCAGCTTAGCGTTAGGAGGATCGGAGACCCAGTACTTC. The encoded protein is CASSLALGGSETQYF.

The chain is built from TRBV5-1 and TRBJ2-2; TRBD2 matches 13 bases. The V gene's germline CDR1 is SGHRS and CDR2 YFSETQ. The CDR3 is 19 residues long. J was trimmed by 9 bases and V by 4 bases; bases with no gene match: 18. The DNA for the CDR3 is TGCGCCAGCAGCGTAAAACCGGGACTAGCGGGATACAGCCTGAGGGAGCTGTTTTTT. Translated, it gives CASSVKPGLAGYSLRELFF.

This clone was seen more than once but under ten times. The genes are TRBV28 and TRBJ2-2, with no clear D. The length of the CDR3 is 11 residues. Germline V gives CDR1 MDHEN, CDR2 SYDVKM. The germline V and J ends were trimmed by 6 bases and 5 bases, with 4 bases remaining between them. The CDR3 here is CASSLTGELFF. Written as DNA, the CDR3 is TGTGCCAGCAGCCTAACCGGGGAGCTGTTTTTT.

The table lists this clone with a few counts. CDR3 nucleotides: TGTGCCTGGAGTGGTATGGGTGGGACAGGGATTATGAACACTGAAGCTTTCTTT. Translated, it gives CAWSGMGGTGIMNTEAFF. This rearrangement joins TRBV30 to TRBJ1-1, with 9 bases matching TRBD1. The CDR3 has 18 residues. J was trimmed by 0 bases and V by 1 base; bases with no gene match: 12. Germline V gene data show CDR1 as GTSNPN and CDR2 as SVGIG (reference sequence).

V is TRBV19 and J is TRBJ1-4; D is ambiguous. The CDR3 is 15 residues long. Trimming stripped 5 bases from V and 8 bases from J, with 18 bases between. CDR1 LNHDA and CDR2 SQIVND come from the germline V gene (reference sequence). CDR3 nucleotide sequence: TGTGCCAGTAGTGACTCCGGGAACCGGAGGGAAAAACTGTTTTTT. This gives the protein CASSDSGNRREKLFF.

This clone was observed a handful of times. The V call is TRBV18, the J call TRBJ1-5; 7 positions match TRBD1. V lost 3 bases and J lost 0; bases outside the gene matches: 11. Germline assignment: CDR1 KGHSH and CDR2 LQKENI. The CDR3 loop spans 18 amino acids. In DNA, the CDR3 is TGTGCCAGCTCACCGACAGGGTCTGGGTTTTATAGCAATCAGCCCCAGCATTTT. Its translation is CASSPTGSGFYSNQPQHF.

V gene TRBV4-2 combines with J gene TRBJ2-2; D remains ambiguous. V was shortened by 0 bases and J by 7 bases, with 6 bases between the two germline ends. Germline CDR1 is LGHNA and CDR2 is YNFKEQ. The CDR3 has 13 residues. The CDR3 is CASSQDLGGELFF. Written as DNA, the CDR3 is TGTGCCAGCAGCCAAGATCTCGGCGGGGAGCTGTTTTTT.